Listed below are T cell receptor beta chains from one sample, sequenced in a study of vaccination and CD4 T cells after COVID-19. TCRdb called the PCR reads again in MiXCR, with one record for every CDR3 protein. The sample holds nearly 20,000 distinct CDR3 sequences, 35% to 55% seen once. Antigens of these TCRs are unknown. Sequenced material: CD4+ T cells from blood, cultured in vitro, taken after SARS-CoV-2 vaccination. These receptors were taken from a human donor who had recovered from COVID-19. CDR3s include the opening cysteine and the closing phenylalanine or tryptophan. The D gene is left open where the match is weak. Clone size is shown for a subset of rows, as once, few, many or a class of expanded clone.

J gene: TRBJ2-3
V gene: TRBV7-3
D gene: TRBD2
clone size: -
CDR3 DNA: TGTGCCAGCAGAAATGCGGGGGAAAAATCAGATACGCAGTATTTT
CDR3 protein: CASRNAGEKSDTQYF

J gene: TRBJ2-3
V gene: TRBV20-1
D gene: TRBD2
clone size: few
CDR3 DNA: TGCAGTGCTACGGTAGCGGGGGCCACAGATACGCAGTATTTT
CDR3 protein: CSATVAGATDTQYF

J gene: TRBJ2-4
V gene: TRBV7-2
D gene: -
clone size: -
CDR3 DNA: TGTGCCAGTAGCTTAGCGCTTGGAGAACTAGCCAAAAACATTCAGTACTTC
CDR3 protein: CASSLALGELAKNIQYF

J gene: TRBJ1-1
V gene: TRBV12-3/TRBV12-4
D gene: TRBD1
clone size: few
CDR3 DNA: TGTGCCAGCAGCCACGCCAGGGGGGGGACCACTGAAGCTTTCTTT
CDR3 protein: CASSHARGGTTEAFF

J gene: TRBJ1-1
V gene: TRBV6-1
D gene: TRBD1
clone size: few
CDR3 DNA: TGTGCCAGCATCCTGGACAGGGAAGCTTTCTTT
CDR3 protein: CASILDREAFF

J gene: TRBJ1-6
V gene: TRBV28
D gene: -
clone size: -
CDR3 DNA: TGTGCCAGCAATTCGATAGGCGATTCCTATAATTCACCCCTCCACTTT
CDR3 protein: CASNSIGDSYNSPLHF

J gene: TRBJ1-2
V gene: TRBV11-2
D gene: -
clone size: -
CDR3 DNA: TGTGCCAGCAGCCCGGCCCCGGGGGCGCATGGCTACACCTTC
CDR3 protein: CASSPAPGAHGYTF

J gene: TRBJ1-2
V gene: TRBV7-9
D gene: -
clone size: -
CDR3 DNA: TGTGCCAGCAGCTTAGATAGCGCTTTCTATGGCTACACCTTC
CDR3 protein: CASSLDSAFYGYTF

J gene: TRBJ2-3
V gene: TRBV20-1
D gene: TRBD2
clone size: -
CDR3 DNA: TGCAGTGCTAGGCAGCGGGGGGGAAGCACAGATACGCAGTATTTT
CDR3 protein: CSARQRGGSTDTQYF

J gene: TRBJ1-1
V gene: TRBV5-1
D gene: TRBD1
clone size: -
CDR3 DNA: TGCGCCAGCAGCTGGGGACAGGGGGCCGGTGAAGCTTTCTTT
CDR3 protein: CASSWGQGAGEAFF

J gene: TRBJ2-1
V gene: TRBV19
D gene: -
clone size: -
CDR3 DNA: TGTGCCAGTACTGGGCTAGCGCCTAACAATGAGCAGTTCTTC
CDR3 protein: CASTGLAPNNEQFF

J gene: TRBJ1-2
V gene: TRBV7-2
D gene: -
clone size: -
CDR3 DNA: TGTGCCAGCAGCTTAGGAGGTACCTCTCGAGGCTACACCTTC
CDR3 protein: CASSLGGTSRGYTF

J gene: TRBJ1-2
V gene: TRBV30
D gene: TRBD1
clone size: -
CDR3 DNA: TGTGCCTGGGACAGGGCCAAGGGCTATGGCTACACCTTC
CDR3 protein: CAWDRAKGYGYTF

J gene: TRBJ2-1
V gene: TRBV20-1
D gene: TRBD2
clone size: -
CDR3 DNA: TGCAGTGCAAGCACCGAGCGGGGAACCAATGAGCAGTTCTTC
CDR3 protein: CSASTERGTNEQFF

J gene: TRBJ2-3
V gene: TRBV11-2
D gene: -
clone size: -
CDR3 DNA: TGTGCCAGCAGCTTAGTGCGAGGATGGAACACAGATACGCAGTATTTT
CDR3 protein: CASSLVRGWNTDTQYF

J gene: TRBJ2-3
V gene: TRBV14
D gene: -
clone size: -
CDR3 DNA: TGTGCCAGCAGCCGAACCGTAGATACGCAGTATTTT
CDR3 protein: CASSRTVDTQYF